The rows below give T cell receptor beta chains drawn from one sample of a study of T cells expressing NK-cell markers. TCRdb re-called the 5' RACE reads and catalogs CDR3 proteins one per entry, DNA excluded. The repertoire table contains 350,000 to 450,000 distinct CDR3 sequences. Sequencing was done on a sample of blood T cells: a sorted CD56 or NKG2C T cell subset, CD4+ or CD8+ T cells, or bulk PBMC T cells (not recorded which). The source is a man aged 18 to 69 in good health. The CDR3 runs from the conserved cysteine through the conserved F or W.

>TRBJ2-1|TRBV5-1
CASGQGTAGHYNEQFF
>TRBJ2-3|TRBV27
CACRGYSSTDTQYF
>TRBJ2-5|TRBV6-6
CASTHGPQETQYF
>TRBJ1-2|TRBV5-1
CASSLQGTGKIYGYTF
>TRBJ1-6|TRBV6-1
CASNPQLYNSPLHF
>TRBJ2-1|TRBV9
CASSVGEGVGFWEQFF
>TRBJ2-3|TRBV6-5
CASSFITGGISTDTQYF
>TRBJ1-2|TRBV7-8
CASSLQLGTLYGYTF
>TRBJ2-1|TRBV7-9
CASSGDRSTSETSYNEQFF
>TRBJ2-5|TRBV28
CASSLLGAGGETQYF
>TRBJ2-7|TRBV13
CASSITSGGALGPYF
>TRBJ2-7|TRBV7-2
CASSVETGFAYEQYF
>TRBJ2-2|TRBV5-1
CASSPQLAGGGTGELFF
>TRBJ2-2|TRBV29-1
CSVDRTGRGQTGELFF
>TRBJ2-2|TRBV5-1
CASHSGGTNTGELFF
>TRBJ2-3|TRBV20-1
CSARGGELNTQYF
>TRBJ2-7|TRBV5-4
CASSPDGTPTYEQYF
>TRBJ2-2|TRBV11-1
CATRTSPNTGELFF
>TRBJ2-7|TRBV20-1
CSAYIRESSYEQYF
>TRBJ2-7|TRBV18
CASSHGTGQYHEQYF
>TRBJ2-3|TRBV7-2
CASSLGPGTSTQYF
>TRBJ1-3|TRBV19
CASRFNSGNTIYF
>TRBJ2-5|TRBV20-1
CSVGEGRVQETQYF
>TRBJ2-2|TRBV12-3/TRBV12-4
CASSPARVDGELFF
>TRBJ1-1|TRBV6-5
CASSFGPGNTEAFF
>TRBJ1-1|TRBV9
CASSDSQGFGRTEAFF
>TRBJ1-2|TRBV19
CASSRQLSTNYGYTF
>TRBJ2-5|TRBV20-1
CSAPRTGSPQETQYF
>TRBJ1-3|TRBV24-1
CATSVDDQGADLDSGNTIYF
>TRBJ2-7|TRBV2
CASRGWTGIYEQYF
>TRBJ2-7|TRBV9
CASTPKAWGQYEQYF
>TRBJ2-1|TRBV6-5
CASSYSVQRSYNEQFF
>TRBJ2-1|TRBV7-2
CASSLTGLRSEQFF
>TRBJ2-5|TRBV10-3
CAISVSLGNQETQYF
>TRBJ2-7|TRBV18
CASSPLKEGTEQYF
>TRBJ1-1|TRBV12-5
CASAIRQGSHTEAFF
>TRBJ2-7|TRBV30
CAYRPGLAGGYEQYF
>TRBJ2-1|TRBV11-2
CASSLEIAGGNDNEQFF
>TRBJ2-3|TRBV29-1
CSVGRPGVGTDTQYF
>TRBJ2-1|TRBV3-1
CASRESGFNEQFF
>TRBJ2-6|TRBV28
CASSSISLSGANVLTF
>TRBJ2-1|TRBV5-1
CASSLGDRVDNEQFF
>TRBJ2-6|TRBV4-1
CASTRGGLVAGANVLTF
>TRBJ2-5|TRBV6-1
CASKKGTASSQETQYF
>TRBJ2-7|TRBV12-3/TRBV12-4
CASSQGTSGGPSYEQYF
>TRBJ1-3|TRBV7-9
CASSEGQPSSGNTIYF
>TRBJ1-1|TRBV12-3/TRBV12-4
CASSRGVEAFF
>TRBJ2-6|TRBV30
CAWRGPSGRPGANVLTF
>TRBJ2-3|TRBV11-1
CASSLGAPGLAFGTDTQYF
>TRBJ1-1|TRBV3-1
CASSPLGREYTEAFF
>TRBJ2-1|TRBV20-1
CSATLAGVGEQFF
>TRBJ2-7|TRBV7-2
CASSLQEDTYYEQYF